This TCR beta chain was sequenced for a study of blood T cell repertoires in COVID-19. On the study more broadly: The study drew acute and convalescent COVID-19 samples from the United States, Italy and Spain. PBMCs, B-cell-depleted T cells, or T cells were the source of the cDNA or gDNA that made up the material.

The length of the CDR3 is 15 residues. Germline V gene lookup returns CDR1 LNHDA and CDR2 SQIVND (reference sequence). The ends lost 5 bases at V and 2 bases at J; junction bases unmatched: 4. Per the authors' pipeline: It was from reference gene primer amplification that nucleated cell counts were estimated. Produced via immunoSEQ multiplex PCR; TCRdb's table is partial and in-frame only. The V and J calls and clone size were taken over from that table, and D and trimming were inferred from the DNA. Of around 120,000 clones in the sample, around 87% were seen once. The source of this sequence is a woman between 65 and 79 years old with acute or convalescent COVID-19. The chain recombines TRBV19 with TRBJ2-5, with TRBD2 matching 11 bases. Sequenced input: peripheral blood. The DNA of the CDR3 is TGTGCCAGTAGTCAGCTAGCGGGGGGTCAAGAGACCCAGTACTTC. It is translated as CASSQLAGGQETQYF.